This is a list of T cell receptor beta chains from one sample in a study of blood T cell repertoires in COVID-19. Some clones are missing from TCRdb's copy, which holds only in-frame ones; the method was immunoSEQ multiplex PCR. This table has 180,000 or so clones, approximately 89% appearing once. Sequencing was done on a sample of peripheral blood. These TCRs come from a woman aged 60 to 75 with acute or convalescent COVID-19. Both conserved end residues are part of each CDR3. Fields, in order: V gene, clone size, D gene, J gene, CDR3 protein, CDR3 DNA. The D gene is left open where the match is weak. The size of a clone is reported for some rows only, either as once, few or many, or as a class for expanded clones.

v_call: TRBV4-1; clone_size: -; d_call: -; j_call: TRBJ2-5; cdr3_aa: CASSQSPGFQETQYF; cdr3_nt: TGCGCCAGCAGCCAATCCCCGGGTTTTCAGGAGACCCAGTACTTC
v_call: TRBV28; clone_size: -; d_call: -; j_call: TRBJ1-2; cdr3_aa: CASSRTPRGDYGYTF; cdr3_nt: TGTGCCAGCAGTCGAACCCCCCGGGGAGACTATGGCTACACCTTC
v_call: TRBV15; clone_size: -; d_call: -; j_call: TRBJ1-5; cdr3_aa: CATSRREGSNQPQHF; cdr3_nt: TGTGCCACCAGCAGAAGGGAGGGAAGCAATCAGCCCCAGCATTTT
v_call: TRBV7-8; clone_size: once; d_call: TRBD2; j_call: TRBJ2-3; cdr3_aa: CASRSGRLSDTQYF; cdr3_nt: TGTGCCAGCAGAAGCGGGAGGCTTTCAGATACGCAGTATTTT
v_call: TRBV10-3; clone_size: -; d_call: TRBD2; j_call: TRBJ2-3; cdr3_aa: CAISPQLAGWKDTQYF; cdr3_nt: TGTGCCATCAGCCCCCAACTAGCGGGTTGGAAAGATACGCAGTATTTT
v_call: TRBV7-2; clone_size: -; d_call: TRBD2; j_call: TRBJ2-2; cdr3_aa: CASSHVTSGRGGELFF; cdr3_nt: TGTGCCAGCAGCCATGTGACTAGCGGGCGAGGCGGGGAGCTGTTTTTT
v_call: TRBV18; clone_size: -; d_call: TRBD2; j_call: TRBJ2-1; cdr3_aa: CASSPTRLAGDNEQFF; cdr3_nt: TGTGCCAGCTCACCAACCCGACTAGCGGGAGACAATGAGCAGTTCTTC
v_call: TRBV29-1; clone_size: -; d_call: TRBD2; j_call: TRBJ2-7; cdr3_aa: CSVLGLAGTYEQYF; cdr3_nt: TGCAGCGTTCTTGGACTAGCGGGAACCTACGAGCAGTACTTC
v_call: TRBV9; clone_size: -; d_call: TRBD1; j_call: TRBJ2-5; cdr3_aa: CASSLDPGGTQYF; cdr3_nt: TGTGCCAGCAGCCTGGACCCAGGGGGGACCCAGTACTTC
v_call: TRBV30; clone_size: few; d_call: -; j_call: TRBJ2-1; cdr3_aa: CAWDLSYNEQFF; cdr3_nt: TGTGCCTGGGACTTATCCTACAATGAGCAGTTCTTC
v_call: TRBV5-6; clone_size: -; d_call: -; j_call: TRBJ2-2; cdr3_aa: CASSLLGGGELFF; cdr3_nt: TGTGCCAGCAGCTTGTTAGGAGGCGGGGAGCTGTTTTTT
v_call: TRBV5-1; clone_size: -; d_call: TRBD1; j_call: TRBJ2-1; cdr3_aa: CASSLAGTGGPNEQFF; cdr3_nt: TGCGCCAGCAGCTTGGCGGGGACAGGGGGTCCCAATGAGCAGTTCTTC
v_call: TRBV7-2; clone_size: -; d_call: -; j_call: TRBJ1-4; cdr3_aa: CASSPSGGRGEKLFF; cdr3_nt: TGTGCCAGCAGCCCCAGCGGGGGGCGGGGTGAAAAACTGTTTTTT
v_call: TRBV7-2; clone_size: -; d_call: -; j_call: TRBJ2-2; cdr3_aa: CASSSHRVGTGELFF; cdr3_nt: TGTGCCAGCAGCTCACACAGGGTGGGCACCGGGGAGCTGTTTTTT
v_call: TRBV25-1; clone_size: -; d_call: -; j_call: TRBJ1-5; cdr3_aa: CASSLAGSNQPQHF; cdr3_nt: TGTGCCAGCAGTTTGGCAGGGAGCAATCAGCCCCAGCATTTT
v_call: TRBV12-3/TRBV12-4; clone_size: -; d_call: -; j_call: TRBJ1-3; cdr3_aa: CASSLSSGNTIYF; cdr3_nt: TGTGCCAGCAGTTTGAGCTCTGGAAACACCATATATTTT
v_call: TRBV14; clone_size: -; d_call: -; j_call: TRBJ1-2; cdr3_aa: CASSQYRGGDYGYTF; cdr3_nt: TGTGCCAGCAGCCAATACCGGGGAGGGGACTATGGCTACACCTTC
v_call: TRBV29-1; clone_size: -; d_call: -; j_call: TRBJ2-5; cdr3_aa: CSVEGLASQETQYF; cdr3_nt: TGCAGCGTTGAAGGGCTAGCGAGCCAAGAGACCCAGTACTTC
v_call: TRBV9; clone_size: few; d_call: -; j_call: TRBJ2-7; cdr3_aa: CASSVAGANYEQYF; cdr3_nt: TGTGCCAGCAGCGTAGCTGGGGCCAACTACGAGCAGTACTTC
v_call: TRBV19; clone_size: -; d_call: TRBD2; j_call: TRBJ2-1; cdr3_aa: CASSAQAGVLHNEQFF; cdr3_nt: TGTGCCAGTAGTGCCCAAGCGGGGGTGCTTCACAATGAGCAGTTCTTC
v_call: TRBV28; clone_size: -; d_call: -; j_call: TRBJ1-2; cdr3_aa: CASGEATNYGYTF; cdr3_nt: TGTGCCAGCGGGGAGGCAACTAACTATGGCTACACCTTC
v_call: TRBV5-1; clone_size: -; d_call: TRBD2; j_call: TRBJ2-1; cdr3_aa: CASSSGLAESNEQFF; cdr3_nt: TGCGCCAGCAGCTCCGGACTAGCGGAGTCCAATGAGCAGTTCTTC
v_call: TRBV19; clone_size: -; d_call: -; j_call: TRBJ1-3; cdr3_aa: CASKGAGNTIYF; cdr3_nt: TGTGCCAGTAAGGGGGCTGGAAACACCATATATTTT
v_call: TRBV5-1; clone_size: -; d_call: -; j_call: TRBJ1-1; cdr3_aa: CASSLNAGGNTEAFF; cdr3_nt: TGCGCCAGCAGCTTGAACGCTGGGGGCAACACTGAAGCTTTCTTT
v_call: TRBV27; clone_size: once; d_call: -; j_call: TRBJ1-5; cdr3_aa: CASSPDGGDQPQHF; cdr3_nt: TGTGCCAGCAGCCCAGACGGGGGGGATCAGCCCCAGCATTTT
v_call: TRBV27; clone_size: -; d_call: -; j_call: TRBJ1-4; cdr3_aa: CASSMTRNNEKLFF; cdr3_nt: TGTGCCAGCAGTATGACAAGGAATAATGAAAAACTGTTTTTT
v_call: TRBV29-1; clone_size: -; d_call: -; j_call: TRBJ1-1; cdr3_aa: CSTGGRLNTEAFF; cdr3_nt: TGCAGCACAGGTGGAAGGCTGAACACTGAAGCTTTCTTT
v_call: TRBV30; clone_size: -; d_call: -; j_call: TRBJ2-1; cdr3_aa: CAWSLMQGNEQFF; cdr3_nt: TGTGCCTGGAGTTTAATGCAGGGCAATGAGCAGTTCTTC
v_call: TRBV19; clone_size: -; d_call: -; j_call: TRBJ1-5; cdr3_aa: CASSIVRRSNQPQHF; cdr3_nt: TGTGCCAGTAGTATAGTACGCAGGAGCAATCAGCCCCAGCATTTT
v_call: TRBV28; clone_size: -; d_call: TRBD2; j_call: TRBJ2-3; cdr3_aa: CASSLGTSGTDTQYF; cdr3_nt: TGTGCCAGCAGTTTAGGGACTAGCGGGACAGATACGCAGTATTTT
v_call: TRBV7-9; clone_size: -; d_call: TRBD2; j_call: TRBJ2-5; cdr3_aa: CASSLAAGWGETQYF; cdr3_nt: TGTGCCAGCAGCTTGGCAGCGGGGTGGGGAGAGACCCAGTACTTC
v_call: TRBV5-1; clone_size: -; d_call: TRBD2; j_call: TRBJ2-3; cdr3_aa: CASSLGTSGHTDTQYF; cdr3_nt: TGCGCCAGCAGCCTTGGGACTAGCGGCCACACAGATACGCAGTATTTT
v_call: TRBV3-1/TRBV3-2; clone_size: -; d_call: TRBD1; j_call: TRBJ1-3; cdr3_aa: CASSPQGPGNTIYF; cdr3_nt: TGTGCCAGCAGCCCACAGGGGCCTGGAAACACCATATATTTT
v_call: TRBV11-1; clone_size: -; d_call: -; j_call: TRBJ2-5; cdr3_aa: CASSPDSEETQYF; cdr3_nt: TGTGCCAGCAGCCCCGACAGCGAAGAGACCCAGTACTTC
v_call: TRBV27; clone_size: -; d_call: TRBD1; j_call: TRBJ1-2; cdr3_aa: CASSPDRGQSDYGYTF; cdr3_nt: TGTGCCAGCAGCCCGGACAGGGGGCAGAGTGACTATGGCTACACCTTC
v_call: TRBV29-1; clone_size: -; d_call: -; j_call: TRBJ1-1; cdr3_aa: CSVGGLVAAFF; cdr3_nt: TGCAGCGTTGGTGGTTTAGTTGCGGCTTTCTTT
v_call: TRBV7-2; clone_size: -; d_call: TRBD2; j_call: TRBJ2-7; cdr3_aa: CASSSLGTSGSFAEQYF; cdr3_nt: TGTGCCAGCAGCTCCCTAGGGACTAGCGGGAGTTTCGCCGAGCAGTACTTC
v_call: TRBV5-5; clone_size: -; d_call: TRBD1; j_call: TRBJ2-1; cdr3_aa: CASSLAWTGNNEQFF; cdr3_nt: TGTGCCAGCAGCTTGGCCTGGACAGGTAACAATGAGCAGTTCTTC
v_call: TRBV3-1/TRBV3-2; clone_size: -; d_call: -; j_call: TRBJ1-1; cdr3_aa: CASMSLRNTEAFF; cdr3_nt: TGTGCCAGCATGTCATTGCGGAACACTGAAGCTTTCTTT
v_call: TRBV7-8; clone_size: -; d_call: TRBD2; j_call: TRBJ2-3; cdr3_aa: CASSSGLAGSTDTQYF; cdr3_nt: TGTGCCAGCAGCTCGGGACTAGCGGGAAGCACAGATACGCAGTATTTT
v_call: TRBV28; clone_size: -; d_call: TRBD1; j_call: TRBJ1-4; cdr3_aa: CASSSITGTGMRKLFF; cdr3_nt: TGTGCCAGCAGTTCGATTACCGGGACAGGAATGCGAAAACTGTTTTTT
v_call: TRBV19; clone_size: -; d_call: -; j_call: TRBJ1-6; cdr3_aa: CASRQNHNSPLHF; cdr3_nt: TGTGCCAGTCGACAGAACCATAATTCACCCCTCCACTTT
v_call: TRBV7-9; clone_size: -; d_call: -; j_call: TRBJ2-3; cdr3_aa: CASSFGPASTDTQYF; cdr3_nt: TGTGCCAGCAGCTTTGGGCCTGCAAGCACAGATACGCAGTATTTT
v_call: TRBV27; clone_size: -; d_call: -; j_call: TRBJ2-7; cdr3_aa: CASSQGRGTYEQYF; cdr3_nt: TGTGCCAGCAGTCAGGGACGGGGGACCTACGAGCAGTACTTC
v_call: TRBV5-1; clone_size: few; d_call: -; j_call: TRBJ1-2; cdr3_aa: CASRPEEGYGYTF; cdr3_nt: TGCGCCAGCAGGCCGGAAGAGGGCTATGGCTACACCTTC
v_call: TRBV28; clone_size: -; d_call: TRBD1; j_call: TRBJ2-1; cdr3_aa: CASRTYRGVDEQFF; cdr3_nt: TGTGCCAGCAGAACTTACAGGGGGGTCGATGAGCAGTTCTTC